This T cell receptor (beta chain) emerged from a study of monozygotic twins with inflammatory bowel disease. Study-level points and caveats: Repertoire similarity was not found to differ between concordant and discordant twins, possibly from limited power. Especially with disease activity, IBD patients shared fewer clonotypes with others than healthy twins did.

Blood was collected, roughly 2.5 ml per donor. For this clonotype: The antigen is not known.

CDR1 SQVTM and CDR2 ANQGSEA come from the germline V gene. This CDR3 spans 19 amino acids. The team made cDNA by running eight separate reactions for each sample. TCRdb reanalyzed the 5' RACE reads, giving one entry per CDR3 protein sequence and no DNA. Across approximately 330,000 distinct CDR3 sequences, the top ten clones capture over 2% of the sample. The chain joins TRBV29-1 to TRBJ2-1; TCRdb gives TRBD1 as the D gene, but with no DNA this cannot be confirmed. This TCR was recovered from a human donor with ulcerative colitis or Crohn's disease, or a healthy co-twin of an affected twin (not recorded which). The sample was blood. CDR3 amino acids: CSVVTWQSRWDGPYNEQFF.